The clone carrying this T cell receptor (beta chain) was counted ten times or more. Trimming took off 2 bases at V and 1 base at J, with 11 bases between the two ends. The germline CDR1 and CDR2 sequences are ENHRY and SYGVKD. The CDR3 sequence is 15 residues long. Absent ophthalmopathy progression within 18 months defined stable Graves' hyperthyroidism. Cells are PBMCs isolated from more than 8.5 ml of fresh blood. The sample is drawn from a study of T cells in Graves' hyperthyroidism and ophthalmopathy. Amplification yielded TCR beta CDR3 regions, with RNA transcripts as the source. First-round RT-PCR with HTBI primers amplified the TCR CDR3 region. Via MiXCR, TCRdb re-called the multiplex PCR reads, giving one row per CDR3 protein. The repertoire has 85,000 to 110,000 distinct CDR3 sequences, about 50% of them found once; the top ten carry 20% to 30%.

The receptor's source is a man in his forties with Graves' hyperthyroidism. The V gene is TRBV10-3, the J gene TRBJ2-5, with D possibly being TRBD2 (6 bases). The sample consisted of blood. The DNA for the CDR3 is TGTGCCATCAGTGAGGTTAATAGCGGCCAAGAGACCCAGTACTTC. Translated, it gives CAISEVNSGQETQYF.